This T cell receptor (beta chain) originates from a study of cytomegalovirus exposure and HLA in healthy donors. The PCR contained 60 Vbeta and 13 Jbeta primers. TCRdb's table, derived via immunoSEQ multiplex PCR, lists solely in-frame clones and lacks some. The top ten clones hold 0.76% of a sample with 95,000 to 100,000 clones, around 73% of them seen once. In nominal health when sampled, donors likely had unrecorded immune exposures nonetheless. This clonotype was sampled from a woman aged 60-75 years in good health and CMV-seronegative. The sequenced sample was PBMCs.

CDR3 amino acids: CASRLFRDNTQYF. Here the CDR3 DNA reads TGTGCCAGCAGGCTGTTCAGGGACAACACGCAGTATTTT. The chain uses TRBV6-5 and TRBJ2-3, with D perhaps TRBD1 (6 bases). Trimming left V 6 bases short and J 9 bases short, with 16 bases between. The germline V gene has CDR1 MNHEY and CDR2 SVGAGI. The CDR3 runs to 13 residues.